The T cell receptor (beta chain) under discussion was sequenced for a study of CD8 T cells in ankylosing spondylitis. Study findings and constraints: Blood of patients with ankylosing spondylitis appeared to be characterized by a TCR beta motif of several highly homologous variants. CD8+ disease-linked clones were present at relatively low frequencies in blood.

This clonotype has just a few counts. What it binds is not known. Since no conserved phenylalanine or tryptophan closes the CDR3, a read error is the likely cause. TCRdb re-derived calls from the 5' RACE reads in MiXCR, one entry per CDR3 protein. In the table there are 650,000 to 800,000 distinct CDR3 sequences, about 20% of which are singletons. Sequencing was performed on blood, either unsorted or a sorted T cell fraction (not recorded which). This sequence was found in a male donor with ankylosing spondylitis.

The CDR3 sequence is CASSLARGQEMNTEAFL. Written as DNA, the CDR3 is TGCGCCAGCAGCTTGGCCAGGGGGCAGGAGATGAACACTGAAGCTTTCTTG. The chain is built from TRBV5-1 and TRBJ1-1; TRBD1 agrees at 8 bases. Germline values: CDR1 SGHRS, CDR2 YFSETQ. There are 17 residues in the CDR3. J lost 0 bases, V lost 0 bases, and 7 bases had no gene match.